These 3 T cell receptor beta chains were sequenced from one sample in a study of cytomegalovirus exposure and HLA in healthy donors. The primer mix had 60 Vbeta and 13 Jbeta primers. Clones were read by immunoSEQ multiplex PCR, and TCRdb kept only the in-frame ones, dropping some. The sample consists of 110,000 to 150,000 clones, roughly 80% of them appearing once. The sample consisted of PBMCs. Receptors originate from a man between 18 and 35 years old in good health and CMV-seronegative.

V usage is TRBV30 and J usage is TRBJ1-3; D perhaps matches TRBD1 (6 bases). Per the germline V gene, CDR1 is GTSNPN and CDR2 is SVGIG (reference sequence). The CDR3 runs 16 residues. V lost 2 bases, J lost 0 bases, and 14 bases lay in between. CDR3 region: CAWSPSGTPSGNTIYF. The CDR3 nucleotides are TGTGCCTGGAGTCCCTCCGGGACACCCTCTGGAAACACCATATATTTT.

This chain links TRBV19 with TRBJ1-2, with TRBD1 matching over 8 bases. The CDR3 covers 15 residues. After removal of 3 bases from V and 5 bases from J, the junction contained 8 bases not matched to a gene. Germline CDR1 reads LNHDA; CDR2 reads SQIVND (reference sequence). CDR3 amino acids: CASSMGGRGLYGYTF. For the CDR3, the DNA is TGTGCCAGTAGTATGGGCGGCAGGGGGCTTTATGGCTACACCTTC.

This clone has more than one count but fewer than ten. This rearrangement joins TRBV2 to TRBJ2-6; D gene unclear. Germline-derived CDR1 and CDR2 are SNHLY and FYNNEI. V was trimmed by 2 bases and J by 0 bases, leaving 14 bases between them. This CDR3 is 18 amino acids long. This CDR3 reads CASSETRSSASGANVLTF. CDR3 coding DNA: TGTGCCAGCAGTGAAACCAGGTCCTCTGCCTCTGGGGCCAACGTCCTGACTTTC.